The sequence of this T cell receptor (beta chain) was determined in a study of cytomegalovirus exposure and HLA in healthy donors. On the study more broadly: Among over 350 genotyped donors, 80% to 90% fell in the Caucasian-associated ancestry cluster. Findings and caveats of the study: The number of N-insertions in an Asian-associated ancestry cluster was reportedly below the approximately 700-donor mean in a later analysis. According to the study, around 150 TCR beta chains were cytomegalovirus-associated.

Trimming cost V 1 base and J 5 bases; bases outside gene matches: 2. Per germline, CDR1 LGHNA and CDR2 YSLEER. This CDR3 has 14 amino acids. The PCR ran on 60 Vbeta and 13 Jbeta primers. The repertoire was sequenced with immunoSEQ multiplex PCR; TCRdb's copy has only in-frame clones and lacks some. The sample lists tens of thousands of clones; around four fifths were seen once. This clone occurred once. Antigen: not known. The source is a woman aged 25-40 years in good health and CMV-seronegative. Sequenced sample: PBMCs. The gene calls are TRBV4-3 and TRBJ1-2; TRBD1 matches at 9 bases. CDR3 residues: CASSQATGGYGYTF. Written as DNA, the CDR3 is TGCGCCAGCAGCCAAGCGACAGGGGGGTATGGCTACACCTTC.